Following are 14 T cell receptor beta chains from one sample sequenced in a study of early T cells in non-severe SARS-CoV-2 infection. A single record per CDR3 protein comes from TCRdb applying MiXCR to the 5' RACE reads. This table holds some 28,000 distinct CDR3 sequences, 4.6% found once. The specimen sequenced was whole blood. The receptors here all came from an adult who was a healthcare worker with PCR-confirmed SARS-CoV-2 infection or an uninfected control (not recorded which).

V and J are TRBV3-1 and TRBJ2-7; D gene ambiguous. With 1 base removed from V and 3 bases from J, the gap between germline ends came to 4 bases. Germline CDR1 LGHDT, CDR2 YNNKEL (reference sequence). This CDR3 contains 12 residues. The CDR3 sequence: CASSQARYEQYF. The CDR3 DNA reads TGTGCCAGCAGCCAAGCCCGCTACGAGCAGTACTTC.

This clonotype came up many times. This chain joins TRBV6-2 or TRBV6-3 and TRBJ2-7, with TRBD2 as a possible D gene (6 bases). Trimming pared 7 bases from V and 2 bases from J, leaving 15 bases between. CDR1 and CDR2 (germline): MNHEY, SVGEGT. The CDR3 extends over 14 amino acids. CDR3 coding DNA: TGTGCCAGCACCAAGAGTGGCGGGACCTACGAGCAGTACTTC. Translated: CASTKSGGTYEQYF.

Many counts were recorded for this clonotype. This chain connects TRBV5-5 to TRBJ2-1; D is perhaps TRBD1 (5 bases). Trimming removed 4 bases at V and 4 bases at J, with 21 bases between. Germline V CDR1 and CDR2: SGHKS, YYEKEE (reference sequence). The length of the CDR3 is 17 residues. CDR3 in DNA: TGTGCCAGCAGCCCCGAGGACAAGGCTTGGTCTTACAATGAGCAGTTCTTC. It codes for CASSPEDKAWSYNEQFF.

Only a few counts were recorded for this clonotype. The chain employs TRBV12-3 or TRBV12-4 and TRBJ2-2; 13 positions agree with TRBD2. V was clipped by 5 bases and J by 5 bases; unmatched bases: 2. This CDR3 is built from 15 residues. CDR3 amino acids: CASSPLAGGTGELFF. In nucleotides, the CDR3 is TGTGCCAGCAGTCCACTAGCGGGAGGGACCGGGGAGCTGTTTTTT.

This clonotype was counted many times. The rearrangement uses TRBV28 and TRBJ2-7; D ambiguous. V was trimmed by 1 base and J by 2 bases, leaving 3 bases between them. The CDR3 totals 12 residues. In germline, CDR1 is MDHEN, CDR2 SYDVKM. The CDR3 DNA reads as TGTGCCAGCAGTTTATCGCCCTACGAGCAGTACTTC. Residues: CASSLSPYEQYF.

This clonotype occurred a few times. The rearrangement uses TRBV30 and TRBJ2-3; unclear D gene. With 5 bases removed from V and 4 bases from J, the gap between germline ends came to 7 bases. CDR3 size: 11 residues. Looked up from germline, CDR1 is GTSNPN and CDR2 is SVGIG (reference sequence). For the CDR3, the DNA is TGTGCCTGGGGGGAAGCAGATACGCAGTATTTT. Protein sequence: CAWGEADTQYF.

The rearrangement joins TRBV5-1 to TRBJ2-3; 7 bases are shared with TRBD1. V lost 4 bases to trimming and J lost 3 bases; unmatched junction nucleotides: 11. Germline values: CDR1 SGHRS, CDR2 YFSETQ. CDR3 size: 16 residues. CDR3 bases: TGCGCCAGCAGCCTTCGACAGGGAAGGGGGACAGATACGCAGTATTTT. The encoded protein is CASSLRQGRGTDTQYF. The variable domain in full, with the rest retrieved from reference TRBV5-1 and TRBJ2-3, is KAGVTQTPRYLIKTRGQQVTLSCSPISGHRSVSWYQQTPGQGLQFLFEYFSETQRNKGNFPGRFSGRQFSNSRSEMNVSTLELGDSALYLCASSLRQGRGTDTQYFGPGTRLTVL.

This clonotype appeared many times. The V and J genes are TRBV20-1 and TRBJ2-1; maybe TRBD2 (5 bases). The germline gives CDR1 DFQATT, CDR2 SNEGSKA (reference sequence). The CDR3 contains 11 residues. Trimming pared 6 bases from V and 7 bases from J, leaving 10 bases between. CDR3 in DNA: TGCAGTGCACCGAGCGGTAATGAGCAGTTCTTC. Protein: CSAPSGNEQFF.

This chain connects TRBV5-1 to TRBJ1-1; no firm D call. The CDR3 has 15 amino acids. CDR1 SGHRS and CDR2 YFSETQ come from the germline V gene. With 0 bases removed from V and 1 base from J, the gap between germline ends came to 10 bases. CDR3 nucleotide sequence: TGCGCCAGCAGCTTGGATTACACCGAGAACACTGAAGCTTTCTTT. Its protein product is CASSLDYTENTEAFF. Full variable domain (remainder filled in from reference TRBV5-1 and TRBJ1-1): KAGVTQTPRYLIKTRGQQVTLSCSPISGHRSVSWYQQTPGQGLQFLFEYFSETQRNKGNFPGRFSGRQFSNSRSEMNVSTLELGDSALYLCASSLDYTENTEAFFGQGTRLTVV.

This clonotype was counted many times. This rearrangement joins TRBV7-9 to TRBJ1-2; D is uncertain. CDR1 is SEHNR, CDR2 FQNEAQ, per germline (reference sequence). Trimming took 5 bases from V and 8 from J, leaving 15 bases between them. The CDR3 contains 13 residues. The CDR3 DNA sequence: TGTGCCAGCAGCCAGGACGTTAAGGAAGGCTACACCTTC. It translates to CASSQDVKEGYTF.

This clonotype was recorded many times. The chain uses TRBV24-1 and TRBJ2-3; 7 bases match TRBD2. V shed 7 bases and J 3 bases; nucleotides not matched to a gene: 3. Per the germline V gene, CDR1 is KGHDR and CDR2 is SFDVKD. CDR3 length: 13 amino acids. DNA for the CDR3: TGTGCCACCAGAGCGGGGATAACAGATACGCAGTATTTT. It codes for CATRAGITDTQYF.

This clonotype has more than one count but fewer than ten. The chain joins TRBV5-6 to TRBJ2-3, with D unresolved. The CDR3 has 11 residues. With 3 bases removed from V and 4 bases from J, the gap between germline ends came to 3 bases. Germline CDR1 and CDR2: SGHDT and YYEEEE. The CDR3 spells CASSYADTQYF. For the CDR3, the DNA is TGTGCCAGCAGCTATGCAGATACGCAGTATTTT.

This clonotype was seen many times. J is TRBJ1-5 and V is TRBV20-1; D unclear. In germline, CDR1 is DFQATT, CDR2 SNEGSKA (reference sequence). V lost 6 bases, J lost 1 base, and 10 bases lay in between. The CDR3 length is 13 residues. The CDR3 nucleotides are TGCAGTGCCAGGCAGGTCAGCAATCAGCCCCAGCATTTT. Protein sequence: CSARQVSNQPQHF.

At least ten counts were recorded for this clonotype. The rearrangement links TRBV5-1 to TRBJ2-5; D unresolved. V lost 5 bases to trimming and J lost 2 bases, with 19 bases between them. CDR3 size: 16 residues. Germline V gene sequence: CDR1 SGHRS, CDR2 YFSETQ. The CDR3 DNA sequence: TGCGCCAGCAGTCCACTTGGGATCAGAAAACAAGAGACCCAGTACTTC. It specifies CASSPLGIRKQETQYF.